This T cell receptor (beta chain) came from a study of vaccination effects on CD4 cells after COVID-19. CDR1 is WNHNN and CDR2 is SYGVQD in the germline V gene (reference sequence). The CDR3 length is 13 residues. The V gene end was trimmed by 7 bases and the J gene end by 4 bases; junction bases not matched to a gene: 4. As to this clone: The antigen remains undetermined.

Assay: immunoSEQ multiplex PCR; the TCRdb copy retains only in-frame clones and omits some. Among fewer than 85,000 clones listed, more than 60% were seen once. Peptide-pool stimulation followed by sequencing identified expanded antigen-specific CD4+ clonotypes in the ViraFEST assay. Following 10 days of culture, CD4+ T cells were isolated. The vaccine recipients had no prior SARS-CoV-2 infection, with negative nucleocapsid antibodies. The sample was CD4+ T cells from PBMCs cultured with SARS-CoV-2 spike peptides, taken before COVID-19 vaccination. The receptor was derived from a human donor who received a COVID-19 vaccine. V usage is TRBV10-1 and J usage is TRBJ1-2, with 9 bases lining up with TRBD1. The CDR3 region has the DNA TGCGCCAGCAACCCGGGACAGGGCTATGGCTACACCTTC. It translates to CASNPGQGYGYTF.